The clone carrying this T cell receptor beta chain came up a few times. Its antigen remains unidentified. The treatment: randomized to nivolumab then ipilimumab (arm A) or the reverse (arm B). Trimming pared 6 bases from V and 5 bases from J, leaving 14 bases between. The CDR3 spans 13 residues. Germline CDR1 reads SGDLS; CDR2 reads YYNGEE. TCRdb keeps only in-frame clones here, not all; method: immunoSEQ multiplex PCR. In the table there are about 3,600 clones, roughly a third of which are singletons. The source of the sample is a study of sequential checkpoint blockade in melanoma. Overall study findings and caveats: For nivolumab-first patients, baseline tumor clonality was associated with response.

The sequence derives from a human donor with melanoma. The specimen was tumor tissue (inferred from file names), collected from a patient given nivolumab and ipilimumab in sequence. This chain joins TRBV9 and TRBJ1-1; the D gene is possibly TRBD1 (5 bases). CDR3 sequence (DNA): TGTGCCAGCAATGCAGGGCTGGGGACTGAAGCTTTCTTT. Its protein product is CASNAGLGTEAFF.